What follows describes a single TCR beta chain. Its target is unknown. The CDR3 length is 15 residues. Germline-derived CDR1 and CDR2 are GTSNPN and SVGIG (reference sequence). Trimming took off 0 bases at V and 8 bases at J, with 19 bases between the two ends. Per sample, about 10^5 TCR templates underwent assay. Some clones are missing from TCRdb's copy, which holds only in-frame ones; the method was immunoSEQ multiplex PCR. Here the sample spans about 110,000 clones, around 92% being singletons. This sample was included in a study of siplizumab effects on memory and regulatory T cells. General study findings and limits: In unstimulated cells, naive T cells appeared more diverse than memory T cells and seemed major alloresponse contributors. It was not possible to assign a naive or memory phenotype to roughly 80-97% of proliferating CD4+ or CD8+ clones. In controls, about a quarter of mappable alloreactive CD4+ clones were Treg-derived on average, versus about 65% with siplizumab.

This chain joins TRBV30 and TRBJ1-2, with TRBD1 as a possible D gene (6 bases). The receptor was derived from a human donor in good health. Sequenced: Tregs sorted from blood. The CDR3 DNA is TGTGCCTGGAGTGTAAAACTCCAGGGGCTTAGAGGCTACACCTTC. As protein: CAWSVKLQGLRGYTF.